This T cell receptor beta chain is drawn from a study of a mutant IDH1 vaccine in newly diagnosed glioma. Study-wide context: Mean patient age was approximately 40 years; 62.5% were male and around 38% female. Most patients had received both radiotherapy and temozolomide, the prior options being radiotherapy, temozolomide, or both.

The CDR3 length is 13 residues. CDR1 and CDR2 from the germline V gene are SGHKS and YYEKEE (reference sequence). Trimming cost V 5 bases and J 6 bases, with 12 bases left between them. The time point here: week 23, last vaccination. Doses consisted of 300 ug of mutant IDH1 20-mer peptide each, paired with topical imiquimod. The repertoire was sequenced with immunoSEQ multiplex PCR; TCRdb's copy has only in-frame clones and lacks some. Of tens of thousands of clones listed, around 80% were seen once; the top ten hold roughly 8.1%. Concerning this clone itself: What it binds is not known.

Points from the study as a whole: Pseudoprogression apparently lacked any relation to changes in top peripheral T cell clonotypes.

The material sequenced was PBMCs, taken from a glioma patient whose treatment included an IDH1 peptide vaccine. The chain uses TRBV5-5 and TRBJ2-1; unclear D gene. This receptor was taken from a woman aged 40 to 55 with glioma. Some clones in this sample may be carry-over from other donors' samples. CDR3 bases: TGTGCCAGCAGACAAGGGCACCTCAATGAGCAGTTCTTC. Protein: CASRQGHLNEQFF.